Shown below are 7 T cell receptor beta chains from a single sample sequenced in a study of radiation and T cells in renal cell carcinoma. Indicated time point: blood 2 weeks post-SBRT. Treatment in this sample: 15 Gy SBRT to primary tumor, nephrectomy 4 weeks later. TCRdb's copy holds only in-frame clones and misses some; the assay was immunoSEQ multiplex PCR. The top ten hold 20% to 25% of the sample, which has just under 80,000 clones, about 86% seen once. Sequences were derived from blood, sampled from a patient whose treatment included radiotherapy and nephrectomy. These receptors all come from a woman aged 50 to 65 with renal cell carcinoma.

This clone was observed a single time. The chain has TRBV5-6 and TRBJ2-7; tentative D call: TRBD1 (5 bases). Between the trimmed V and J ends, which lost 5 bases and 4 bases, there was a span of 10 bases. Germline CDR1 reads SGHDT; CDR2 reads YYEEEE. The CDR3 sequence is 12 residues long. The CDR3 DNA reads TGTGCCAGCAGATCTGACAGATACGAGCAGTACTTC. It specifies CASRSDRYEQYF.

This rearrangement joins TRBV7-6 to TRBJ2-1; D tentatively reads TRBD1 or TRBD2 (6 bases each). The CDR3 contains 15 residues. Germline assignment: CDR1 SGHVS and CDR2 FNYEAQ. The V end was cut by 4 bases, the J end by 9 bases, with 19 bases between. The CDR3 DNA follows: TGTGCCAGCAGCTCCCCGCGGGACACAAATCGTGAGCAGTTCTTC. Translated, it gives CASSSPRDTNREQFF.

The chain has TRBV28 and TRBJ2-7; 8 positions agree with TRBD2. V trimming: 2 bases; J trimming: 4 bases; junction bases outside the gene matches: 16. Per the germline V gene, CDR1 is MDHEN and CDR2 is SYDVKM. This CDR3 region has 18 residues. CDR3 sequence reads: CASSLPSAISGARYEQYF. As DNA, the CDR3 is TGTGCCAGCAGTTTACCCTCGGCGATTAGCGGGGCTAGGTACGAGCAGTACTTC.

This rearrangement joins TRBV5-6 to TRBJ2-5; 12 nucleotides agree with TRBD2. Germline-derived CDR1 and CDR2 are SGHDT and YYEEEE. V lost 2 bases, J lost 6 bases, and 14 bases stayed unmatched. The CDR3 totals 18 residues. CDR3 coding DNA: TGTGCCAGCAGCTTAGGACTAGCGGGACAAACGAGGTTGAAGACCCAGTACTTC. Encoded protein: CASSLGLAGQTRLKTQYF.

This clone was seen a single time. V gene TRBV5-1 combines with J gene TRBJ2-3, with TRBD2 matching 14 bases. CDR1 and CDR2 (germline): SGHRS, YFSETQ. CDR3 length: 18 amino acids. V lost 4 bases to trimming and J lost 1 base; unmatched junction nucleotides: 8. The CDR3: CASSVGLAGALRTDTQYF. The CDR3 DNA follows: TGCGCCAGCAGCGTGGGACTAGCGGGAGCCCTCCGCACAGATACGCAGTATTTT.

This clone was seen a few times. The rearrangement joins TRBV11-3 to TRBJ2-3; D not resolved. The CDR3 has 14 amino acids. Germline CDR1 SGHNT, CDR2 YENEEA. V dropped 2 bases and J dropped 0 bases, with 6 bases sitting between them. In DNA, the CDR3 is TGTGCCAGCAGCTTACCAGGCAGCACAGATACGCAGTATTTT. It yields the protein CASSLPGSTDTQYF.

The chain employs TRBV29-1 and TRBJ1-2; D not resolved. The V end lost 6 bases, the J end lost 8 bases, and 16 bases lay between the germline ends. The CDR3 consists of 12 residues. Per the germline V gene, CDR1 is SQVTM and CDR2 is ANQGSEA. DNA of the CDR3: TGCAGCGTGAGCTCGGACGGCGGGGGCTACACCTTC. Translated: CSVSSDGGGYTF.